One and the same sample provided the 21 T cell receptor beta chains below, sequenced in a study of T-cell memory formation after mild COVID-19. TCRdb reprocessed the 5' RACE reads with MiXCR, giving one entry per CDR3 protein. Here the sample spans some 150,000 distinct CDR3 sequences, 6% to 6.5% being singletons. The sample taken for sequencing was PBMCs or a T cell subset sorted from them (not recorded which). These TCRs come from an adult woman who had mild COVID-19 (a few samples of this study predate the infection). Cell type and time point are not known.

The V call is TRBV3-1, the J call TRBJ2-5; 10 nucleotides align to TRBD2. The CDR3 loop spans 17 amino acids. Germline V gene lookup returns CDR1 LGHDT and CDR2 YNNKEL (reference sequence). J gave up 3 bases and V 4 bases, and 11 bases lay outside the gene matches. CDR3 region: CASSRGRLLAGKETQYF. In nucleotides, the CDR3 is TGTGCCAGCAGCCGCGGAAGGCTACTAGCGGGGAAAGAGACCCAGTACTTC.

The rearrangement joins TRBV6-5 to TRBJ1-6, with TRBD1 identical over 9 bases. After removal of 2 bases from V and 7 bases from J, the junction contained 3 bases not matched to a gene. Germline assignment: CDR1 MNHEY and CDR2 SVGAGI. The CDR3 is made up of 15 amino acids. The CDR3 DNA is TGTGCCAGCAGTTACACAGGGGGCAAGAATTCACCCCTCCACTTT. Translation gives CASSYTGGKNSPLHF.

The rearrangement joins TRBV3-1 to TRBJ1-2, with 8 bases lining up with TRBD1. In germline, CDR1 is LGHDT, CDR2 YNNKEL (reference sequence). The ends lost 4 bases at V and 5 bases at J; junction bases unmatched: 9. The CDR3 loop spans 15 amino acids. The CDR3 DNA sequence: TGTGCCAGCAGCCTTCTAGGACAGGGAAAATATGGCTACACCTTC. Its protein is CASSLLGQGKYGYTF.

This CDR3 reads CASSPGTTSSYEQYF. DNA of the CDR3: TGTGCCAGCAGCCCAGGGACAACGAGCTCCTACGAGCAGTACTTC. The V and J genes are TRBV3-1 and TRBJ2-7; possibly TRBD1 for D (6 bases). This CDR3 comprises 15 residues. With 4 bases removed from V and 0 bases from J, the gap between germline ends came to 13 bases. The germline CDR1 and CDR2 sequences are LGHDT and YNNKEL (reference sequence).

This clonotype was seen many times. The CDR3 reads CASSLAGTNNEQFF. CDR3 sequence (DNA): TGTGCCAGCAGCTTAGCAGGGACTAACAATGAGCAGTTCTTC. The chain combines TRBV7-2 with TRBJ2-1; 7 bases align to TRBD2. Germline V gives CDR1 SGHTA, CDR2 FQGNSA. V lost 0 bases to trimming and J lost 5 bases; unmatched junction nucleotides: 1. The CDR3 is 14 residues long. Using reference TRBV7-2 and TRBJ2-1 for the parts outside the CDR3, the full variable domain is GAGVSQSPSNKVTEKGKDVELRCDPISGHTALYWYRQSLGQGLEFLIYFQGNSAPDKSGLPSDRFSAERTGGSVSTLTIQRTQQEDSAVYLCASSLAGTNNEQFFGPGTRLTVL.

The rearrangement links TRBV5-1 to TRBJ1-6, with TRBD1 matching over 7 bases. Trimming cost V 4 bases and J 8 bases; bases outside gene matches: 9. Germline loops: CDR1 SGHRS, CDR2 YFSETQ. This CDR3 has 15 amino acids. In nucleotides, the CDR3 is TGCGCCAGCAGCACCCGACAGGGAAACTATTCACCCCTCCACTTT. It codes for CASSTRQGNYSPLHF.

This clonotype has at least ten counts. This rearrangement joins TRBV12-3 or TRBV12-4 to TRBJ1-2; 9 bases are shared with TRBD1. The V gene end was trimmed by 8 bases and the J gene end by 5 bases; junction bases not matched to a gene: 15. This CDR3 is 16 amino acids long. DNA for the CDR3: TGTGCCAGCGTTTATGGACAGGGGAACTTCCATTATGGCTACACCTTC. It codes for CASVYGQGNFHYGYTF.

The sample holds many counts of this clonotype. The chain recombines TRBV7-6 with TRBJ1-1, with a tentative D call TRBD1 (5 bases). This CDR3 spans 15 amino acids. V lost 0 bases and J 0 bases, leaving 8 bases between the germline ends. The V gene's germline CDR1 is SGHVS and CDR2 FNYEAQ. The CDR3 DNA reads TGTGCCAGCAGCTTAGCTCCAGGGCTGAACACTGAAGCTTTCTTT. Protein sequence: CASSLAPGLNTEAFF.

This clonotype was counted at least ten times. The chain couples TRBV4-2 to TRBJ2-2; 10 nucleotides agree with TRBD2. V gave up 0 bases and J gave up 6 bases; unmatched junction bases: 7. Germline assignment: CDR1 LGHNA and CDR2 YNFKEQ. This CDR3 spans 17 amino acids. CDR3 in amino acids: CASSQERSGGAAGELFF. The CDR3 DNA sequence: TGTGCCAGCAGCCAAGAGAGGAGCGGGGGGGCGGCCGGGGAGCTGTTTTTT.

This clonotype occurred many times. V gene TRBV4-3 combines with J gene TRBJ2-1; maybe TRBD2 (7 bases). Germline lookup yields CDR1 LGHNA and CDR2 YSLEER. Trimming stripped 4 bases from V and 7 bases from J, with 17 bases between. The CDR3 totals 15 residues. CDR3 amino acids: CASSPSGTMGNEQFF. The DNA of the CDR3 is TGCGCCAGCAGCCCCAGCGGGACAATGGGGAATGAGCAGTTCTTC.

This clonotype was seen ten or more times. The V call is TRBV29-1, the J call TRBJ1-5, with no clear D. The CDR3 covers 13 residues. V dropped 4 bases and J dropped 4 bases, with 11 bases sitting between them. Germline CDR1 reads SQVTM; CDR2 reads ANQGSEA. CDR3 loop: CSVAAAPNQPQHF. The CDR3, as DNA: TGCAGCGTTGCTGCGGCTCCTAATCAGCCCCAGCATTTT.

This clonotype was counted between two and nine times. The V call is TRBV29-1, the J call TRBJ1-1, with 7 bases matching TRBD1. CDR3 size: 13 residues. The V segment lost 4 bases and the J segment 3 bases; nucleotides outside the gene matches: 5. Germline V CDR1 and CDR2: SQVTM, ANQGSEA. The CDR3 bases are TGCAGCGTTGGAGGGGGCGCATACACTGAAGCTTTCTTT. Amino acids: CSVGGGAYTEAFF.

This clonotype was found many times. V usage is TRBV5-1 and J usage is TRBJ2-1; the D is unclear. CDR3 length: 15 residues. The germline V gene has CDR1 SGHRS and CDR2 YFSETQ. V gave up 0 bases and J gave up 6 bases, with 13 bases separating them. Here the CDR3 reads CASSLEGRSINEQFF. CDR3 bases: TGCGCCAGCAGCTTGGAAGGCAGGTCGATCAATGAGCAGTTCTTC.

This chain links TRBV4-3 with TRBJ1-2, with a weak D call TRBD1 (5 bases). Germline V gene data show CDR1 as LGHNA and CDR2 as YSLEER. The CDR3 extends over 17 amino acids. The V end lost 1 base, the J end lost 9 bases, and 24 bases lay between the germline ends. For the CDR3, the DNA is TGCGCCAGCAGCCAAGGTATCTGGACACTCAACGGCATAAGCTACACCTTC. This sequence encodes CASSQGIWTLNGISYTF.

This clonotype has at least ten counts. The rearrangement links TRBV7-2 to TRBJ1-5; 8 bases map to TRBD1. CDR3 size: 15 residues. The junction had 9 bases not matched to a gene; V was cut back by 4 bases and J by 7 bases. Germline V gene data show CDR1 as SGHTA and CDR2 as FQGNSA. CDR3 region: CASSSRTGRDQPQHF. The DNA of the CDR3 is TGTGCCAGCAGCTCCCGGACAGGGCGCGACCAGCCCCAGCATTTT.

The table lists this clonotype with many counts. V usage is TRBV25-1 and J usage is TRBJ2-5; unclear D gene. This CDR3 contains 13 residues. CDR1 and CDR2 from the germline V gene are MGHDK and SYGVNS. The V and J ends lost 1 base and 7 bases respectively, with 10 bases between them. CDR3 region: CASSESDAGTQYF. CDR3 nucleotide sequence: TGTGCCAGCAGTGAATCGGACGCCGGGACCCAGTACTTC.

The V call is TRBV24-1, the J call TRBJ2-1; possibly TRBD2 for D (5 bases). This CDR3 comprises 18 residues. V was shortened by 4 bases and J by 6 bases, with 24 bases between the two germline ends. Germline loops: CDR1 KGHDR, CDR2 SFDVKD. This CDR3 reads CATSDARSGGRHSNEQFF. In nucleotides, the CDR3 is TGTGCCACCAGTGACGCCCGAAGTGGCGGGCGCCATTCCAATGAGCAGTTCTTC.

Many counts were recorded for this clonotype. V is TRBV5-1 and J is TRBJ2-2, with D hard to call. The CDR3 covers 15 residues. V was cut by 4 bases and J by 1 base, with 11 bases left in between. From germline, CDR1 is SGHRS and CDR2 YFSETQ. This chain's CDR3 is CASSPPTGNTGELFF. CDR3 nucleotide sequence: TGCGCCAGCAGCCCTCCGACGGGGAACACCGGGGAGCTGTTTTTT.

CDR3 in DNA: TGTGCCACTGTACCGAGACTAGGGTTTCTTGGAGGCGCAGATACGCAGTATTTT. Its translation: CATVPRLGFLGGADTQYF. The rearrangement joins TRBV21-1 to TRBJ2-3; the tabulated D call, TRBD1, remains unverified against the DNA. TRBV21-1 is reported as a pseudogene. The CDR3 contains 18 residues.

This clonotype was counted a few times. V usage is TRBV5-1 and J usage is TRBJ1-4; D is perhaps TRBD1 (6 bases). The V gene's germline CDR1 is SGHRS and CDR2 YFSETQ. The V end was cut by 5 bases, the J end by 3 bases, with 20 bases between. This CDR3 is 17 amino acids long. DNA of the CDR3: TGCGCCAGCAGTAACCACCTAGCGGGGGCGGCTAATGAAAAACTGTTTTTT. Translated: CASSNHLAGAANEKLFF.

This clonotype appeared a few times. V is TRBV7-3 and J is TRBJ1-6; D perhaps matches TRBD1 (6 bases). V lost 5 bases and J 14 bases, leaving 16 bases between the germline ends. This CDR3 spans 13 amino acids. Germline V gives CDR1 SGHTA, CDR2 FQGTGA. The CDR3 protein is CASSQTGSSALHF. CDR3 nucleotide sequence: TGTGCCAGCAGCCAAACAGGGTCCTCGGCCCTCCACTTT.